Shown below are 24 T cell receptor beta chains from a single sample sequenced in a study of cytomegalovirus exposure and HLA in healthy donors. The PCR used 60 Vbeta and 13 Jbeta primers. Clones were read by immunoSEQ multiplex PCR, and TCRdb kept only the in-frame ones, dropping some. Here the sample spans 150,000 to 200,000 clones, roughly 78% being singletons. The sample consisted of PBMCs. The receptors were sampled from a woman aged 25 to 39 in good health and CMV-seronegative.

This CDR3 reads CASSLPGLGSYNEQFF. Here the CDR3 DNA reads TGTGCCAGCTCACTCCCGGGACTAGGCTCCTACAATGAGCAGTTCTTC. The rearrangement links TRBV18 to TRBJ2-1, with 8 nucleotides matching TRBD2. CDR3 length: 16 residues. Unmatched junction bases numbered 5, after V lost 4 bases and J lost 0 bases. CDR1 and CDR2 from the germline V gene are KGHSH and LQKENI.

This chain uses TRBV6-9 with TRBJ2-5, with 8 nucleotides matching TRBD1. The germline V gene has CDR1 MNHGY and CDR2 SVAAGI. V lost 7 bases and J lost 3; bases outside the gene matches: 4. This CDR3 has 13 amino acids. Here the CDR3 DNA reads TGTGCCAGCAAGGGACAGGAAGAAGAGACCCAGTACTTC. It encodes CASKGQEEETQYF.

Points on this clone: This sample also contains other DNA sequences that code for the same CDR3. V is TRBV5-4 and J is TRBJ2-5; D perhaps matches TRBD1 (7 bases). CDR3 size: 16 residues. V was trimmed by 5 bases and J by 5 bases, leaving 22 bases between them. CDR1 is SGHNT, CDR2 YYREEE, per germline (reference sequence). CDR3 sequence: CASSTLPGGLQETQYF. The CDR3 nucleotides are TGTGCCAGCAGTACACTCCCAGGGGGGCTGCAGGAGACCCAGTACTTC.

J is TRBJ2-1 and V is TRBV19, with TRBD1 matching over 8 bases. This CDR3 region has 16 residues. CDR1 and CDR2 from the germline V gene are LNHDA and SQIVND (reference sequence). After removal of 5 bases from V and 1 base from J, the junction contained 7 bases not matched to a gene. Written as DNA, the CDR3 is TGTGCCAGTAGTCTTGGACAGGGAACTTCCTACAATGAGCAGTTCTTC. This encodes CASSLGQGTSYNEQFF.

The rearrangement uses TRBV2 and TRBJ2-2; tentatively, D is TRBD2 (5 bases). This CDR3 has 16 residues. V was clipped by 0 bases and J by 0 bases, with 8 bases between them. CDR1 and CDR2 (germline): SNHLY, FYNNEI. CDR3 sequence: CASSEAGLSNTGELFF. The CDR3 coding sequence is TGTGCCAGCAGTGAAGCCGGACTGTCGAACACCGGGGAGCTGTTTTTT.

CDR3 amino acids: CASSLLAGFQETQYF. The CDR3 coding sequence is TGCGCCAGCAGCTTACTAGCGGGGTTCCAAGAGACCCAGTACTTC. The chain couples TRBV5-1 to TRBJ2-5, with 10 nucleotides matching TRBD2. Per germline, CDR1 SGHRS and CDR2 YFSETQ. V trimming: 2 bases; J trimming: 1 base; junction bases outside the gene matches: 2. The CDR3 has 15 amino acids.

This clone has only one observation. This chain links TRBV11-2 with TRBJ2-1, with 11 nucleotides matching TRBD2. The CDR3 runs 18 residues. J lost 0 bases, V lost 2 bases, and 6 bases had no gene match. In germline, CDR1 is SGHAT, CDR2 FQNNGV. DNA of the CDR3: TGTGCCAGCAGCTTAACTAGCGGGGGCCTGAGCTCCTACAATGAGCAGTTCTTC. Its translation: CASSLTSGGLSSYNEQFF.

The chain links TRBV7-9 to TRBJ1-2; 8 nucleotides line up with TRBD1. The germline gives CDR1 SEHNR, CDR2 FQNEAQ (reference sequence). The CDR3 is made up of 16 amino acids. The junction had 8 bases not matched to a gene; V was cut back by 2 bases and J by 3 bases. The CDR3 here is CASSLPQGANDYGYTF. Written as DNA, the CDR3 is TGTGCCAGCAGCTTACCTCAGGGGGCCAATGACTATGGCTACACCTTC.

The chain combines TRBV7-2 with TRBJ2-1; no reliable D call. The CDR3 runs to 14 residues. Trimming shortened V by 3 bases and J by 2 bases, and 8 bases separated the two germline ends. CDR1 SGHTA and CDR2 FQGNSA come from the germline V gene. The CDR3 spells CASSFGGTYNEQFF. The CDR3 nucleotides are TGTGCCAGCAGCTTCGGCGGAACCTACAATGAGCAGTTCTTC.

This clone was counted between two and nine times. V and J are TRBV6-5 and TRBJ2-7, with 11 nucleotides matching TRBD1. The CDR3 spans 14 residues. The ends lost 7 bases at V and 2 bases at J; junction bases unmatched: 4. From germline, CDR1 is MNHEY and CDR2 SVGAGI. The CDR3 region is CASTRDRGTYEQYF. Written as DNA, the CDR3 is TGTGCCAGCACCCGGGACAGGGGGACCTACGAGCAGTACTTC.

This clone came up a few times. The rearrangement joins TRBV5-1 to TRBJ2-2; the D is unclear. The V gene's germline CDR1 is SGHRS and CDR2 YFSETQ. This CDR3 contains 14 residues. V lost 4 bases and J 3 bases, leaving 10 bases between the germline ends. In DNA form, the CDR3 reads TGCGCCAGCAGCGCCGAAGCCCACACCGGGGAGCTGTTTTTT. Its translation: CASSAEAHTGELFF.

J is TRBJ2-2 and V is TRBV10-1; D unresolved. CDR1 is WNHNN, CDR2 SYGVQD, per germline (reference sequence). Trimming left V 6 bases short and J 3 bases short, with 11 bases between. This CDR3 is 14 amino acids long. CDR3 loop: CASREQAHTGELFF. For the CDR3, the DNA is TGCGCCAGCAGAGAGCAGGCCCACACCGGGGAGCTGTTTTTT.

V is TRBV30 and J is TRBJ2-1; possibly TRBD2 for D (6 bases). V lost 2 bases and J lost 8, with 10 bases in between. Germline loops: CDR1 GTSNPN, CDR2 SVGIG (reference sequence). This CDR3 is built from 12 residues. CDR3 bases: TGTGCCTGGAGTCCCTCGGGGGATGAGCAGTTCTTC. Protein sequence: CAWSPSGDEQFF.

The chain uses TRBV29-1 and TRBJ2-1; 8 bases fit TRBD1. V gave up 6 bases and J gave up 7 bases; unmatched junction bases: 11. Germline-derived CDR1 and CDR2 are SQVTM and ANQGSEA. The CDR3 consists of 14 residues. The CDR3 DNA reads TGCAGCGTGGGCCAGGACAGGGTAAAGAATGAGCAGTTCTTC. This translates into CSVGQDRVKNEQFF.

The genes are TRBV6-5 and TRBJ2-7; 11 bases align to TRBD1. The CDR3 sequence is 15 residues long. Germline V gene lookup returns CDR1 MNHEY and CDR2 SVGAGI. Trimming removed 5 bases from V and 6 bases from J; junction bases left unmatched: 9. CDR3 sequence reads: CASSGGTGGVGEQYF. The CDR3 bases are TGTGCCAGCAGTGGAGGGACAGGGGGTGTCGGCGAGCAGTACTTC.

The table lists this clone with a few counts. This chain joins TRBV10-3 and TRBJ1-1, with a weak D call TRBD1 (6 bases). The V gene lost 5 bases and the J gene lost 1 base, with 11 bases spanning the gap. Per the germline V gene, CDR1 is ENHRY and CDR2 is SYGVKD. The CDR3 is 14 residues long. This CDR3 reads CAISPGQRNTEAFF. The CDR3 DNA is TGTGCCATCAGTCCGGGACAAAGGAACACTGAAGCTTTCTTT.

This clone occurred a few times. The CDR3 loop is CASSQGGQDLYEQYF. The DNA of the CDR3 is TGCGCCAGCAGCCAAGGAGGACAGGACTTATACGAGCAGTACTTC. The chain recombines TRBV4-3 with TRBJ2-7; the match to TRBD1 covers 7 bases. After removal of 1 base from V and 4 bases from J, the junction contained 7 bases not matched to a gene. The V gene's germline CDR1 is LGHNA and CDR2 YSLEER. The CDR3 totals 15 residues.

The chain links TRBV2 to TRBJ2-3, with TRBD1 matching over 7 bases. CDR1 and CDR2 (germline): SNHLY, FYNNEI. The V gene end was trimmed by 7 bases and the J gene end by 9 bases; junction bases not matched to a gene: 13. CDR3 length: 14 amino acids. Here the CDR3 DNA reads TGTGCCAGCATTAAAGGGGGCTCTGTATCCACGCAGTATTTT. Its protein product is CASIKGGSVSTQYF.

This clone was found a few times. The rearrangement joins TRBV5-1 to TRBJ1-6; TRBD1 aligns across 7 bases. V lost 3 bases, J lost 7 bases, and 16 bases stayed unmatched. CDR3 length equals 18 residues. CDR1 is SGHRS, CDR2 YFSETQ, per germline. The CDR3 loop is CASSSPTGSSVTNSPLHF. DNA for the CDR3: TGCGCCAGCAGCTCCCCGACAGGGAGTAGTGTGACAAATTCACCCCTCCACTTT.

Worth noting for this clone: Mismatch with germline at one junction end may stem from a read error. The V call is TRBV6-1, the J call TRBJ1-2; TRBD1 is a possible D gene (6 bases). Germline lookup yields CDR1 MNHNS and CDR2 SASEGT. The CDR3 length is 15 residues. The CDR3: CASSEGPTGNYGHTF. The CDR3 DNA follows: TGTGCCAGCAGTGAAGGTCCCACAGGGAACTATGGCCACACCTTC.

This chain uses TRBV19 with TRBJ1-2; D is undetermined. The CDR3 is 12 amino acids. Trimming shortened V by 6 bases and J by 7 bases, and 12 bases separated the two germline ends. In germline, CDR1 is LNHDA, CDR2 SQIVND (reference sequence). CDR3 nucleotides: TGTGCCAGTAGACTAGACACCACTGGCTACACCTTC. It encodes CASRLDTTGYTF. The full variable domain, its missing parts supplied by reference TRBV19 and TRBJ1-2, is DGGITQSPKYLFRKEGQNVTLSCEQNLNHDAMYWYRQDPGQGLRLIYYSQIVNDFQKGDIAEGYSVSREKKESFPLTVTSAQKNPTAFYLCASRLDTTGYTFGSGTRLTVV.

V is TRBV30 and J is TRBJ1-6; D might be TRBD1 (6 bases). V was cut by 4 bases and J by 13 bases, with 17 bases left in between. CDR3 size: 13 residues. Germline CDR1 is GTSNPN and CDR2 is SVGIG (reference sequence). The CDR3 DNA is TGTGCCTGGACCGACGGGGGGCGCGTTCCCCTCCACTTT. It translates to CAWTDGGRVPLHF.

This clone was found a few times. The J gene is TRBJ2-2, the V gene TRBV28, with 8 bases aligning to TRBD1. Looked up from germline, CDR1 is MDHEN and CDR2 is SYDVKM. CDR3 length: 14 residues. The J segment lost 8 bases and the V segment lost 6 bases, leaving 8 bases of the junction unmatched. CDR3: CASRRSGGLGELFF. Written as DNA, the CDR3 is TGTGCCAGCAGACGATCAGGGGGCCTGGGGGAGCTGTTTTTT.

J is TRBJ1-5 and V is TRBV18, with 9 bases lining up with TRBD1. After removal of 3 bases from V and 8 bases from J, the junction contained 5 bases not matched to a gene. Germline CDR1 KGHSH, CDR2 LQKENI. The CDR3 runs 14 residues. The CDR3 DNA reads TGTGCCAGCTCACCCGGGACAGGGAGAAAGCCCCAGCATTTT. It translates to CASSPGTGRKPQHF. Drawing the rest from reference TRBV18 and TRBJ1-5, the complete variable domain is NAGVMQNPRHLVRRRGQEARLRCSPMKGHSHVYWYRQLPEEGLKFMVYLQKENIIDESGMPKERFSAEFPKEGPSILRIQQVVRGDSAAYFCASSPGTGRKPQHFGDGTRLSIL.